One sample yielded the 8 T cell receptor beta chains listed below, sequenced in a study of shared T cell receptors in the human thymus. Using immunoSEQ multiplex PCR, the repertoire was profiled, and TCRdb retains in-frame clones only, with some absent. The sample contains roughly 500,000 clones, around three quarters of which appear only once. Separately, the same data were catalogued under a study of human thymus T cells.

Material: thymocytes. The receptors originated from a boy in the first two years of life with a congenital heart defect.

The rearrangement joins TRBV19 to TRBJ1-1; D is perhaps TRBD1 (6 bases). The CDR3 runs to 14 residues. The germline CDR1 and CDR2 sequences are LNHDA and SQIVND (reference sequence). V lost 8 bases and J lost 3, with 16 bases in between. CDR3 coding DNA: TGTGCCAGTTCGGTTTACAGGGTCGACACTGAAGCTTTCTTT. Its translation is CASSVYRVDTEAFF. Filled out from reference TRBV19 and TRBJ1-1, the complete variable domain reads DGGITQSPKYLFRKEGQNVTLSCEQNLNHDAMYWYRQDPGQGLRLIYYSQIVNDFQKGDIAEGYSVSREKKESFPLTVTSAQKNPTAFYLCASSVYRVDTEAFFGQGTRLTVV.

In its sample, this clone was seen a few times. This chain uses TRBV14 with TRBJ2-3; D might be TRBD1 (6 bases). Germline values: CDR1 SGHDN, CDR2 FVKESK. The CDR3 runs to 14 residues. V was trimmed by 6 bases and J by 5 bases, leaving 15 bases between them. The CDR3 DNA reads as TGTGCCAGCAGGCTTACAGGGATGAGAGATACGCAGTATTTT. Amino acid sequence: CASRLTGMRDTQYF.

This sequence joins TRBV6-5 and TRBJ2-7; 8 nucleotides align to TRBD1. Trimming took 5 bases from V and 1 from J; bases not matched to a gene: 7. The CDR3 spans 15 residues. The germline gives CDR1 MNHEY, CDR2 SVGAGI. The DNA for the CDR3 is TGTGCCAGCAGTCCGCGGGACAGGCTTTCCTACGAGCAGTACTTC. Translation: CASSPRDRLSYEQYF.

This chain joins TRBV5-4 and TRBJ2-7, with TRBD1 matching over 10 bases. The germline gives CDR1 SGHNT, CDR2 YYREEE (reference sequence). Losses at the gene ends were 2 bases for V and 5 bases for J; bases not matched to a gene: 7. The CDR3 totals 15 residues. The CDR3 coding sequence is TGTGCCAGCAGCTTCGGACAGGGGGTTCCCCACGAGCAGTACTTC. It encodes CASSFGQGVPHEQYF.

The chain couples TRBV2 to TRBJ2-1; 9 positions agree with TRBD2. The germline V gene encodes CDR1 SNHLY and CDR2 FYNNEI. The CDR3 covers 15 residues. The trim removed 5 bases at V and 5 bases at J, leaving 7 bases unmatched. The CDR3: CASSPAAGGDNEQFF. In DNA, the CDR3 is TGTGCCAGCAGTCCCGCCGCGGGAGGGGACAATGAGCAGTTCTTC.

The chain joins TRBV19 to TRBJ1-5, with D perhaps TRBD1 (6 bases). This CDR3 contains 17 residues. The germline CDR1 and CDR2 sequences are LNHDA and SQIVND (reference sequence). The V gene lost 4 bases and the J gene lost 9 bases, with 25 bases spanning the gap. The CDR3 reads CASSNIRRTARFAPQHF. The CDR3 DNA reads as TGTGCCAGTAGTAATATTAGACGGACAGCCCGCTTCGCGCCCCAGCATTTT.

In the case of this clone: The conserved closing phenylalanine or tryptophan is absent in this CDR3, likely reflecting a read error. Because the CDR3's place on the DNA is in doubt, the DNA is left out and the CDR3 is given as listed by TCRdb. The J gene is TRBJ2-7, the V gene TRBV2; the D call in the table, TRBD2, was not verified against the DNA. Germline V gene sequence: CDR1 SNHLY, CDR2 FYNNEI. The length of the CDR3 is 8 amino acids, counting both ends. CDR3 region: CASSGGKL.

The chain couples TRBV21-1 to TRBJ2-3; the table's D gene call, TRBD2, was not cross checked with the DNA. TRBV21-1 is labeled a pseudogene. The CDR3 is 12 residues long. The CDR3 DNA sequence: TGTGCCAGCAGCAAACATGCGGGCCTGCAGTATTTT. Translation: CASSKHAGLQYF.